One and the same sample provided the 30 T cell receptor beta chains below, sequenced in a study of post-analysis software for immune sequencing data. Unique molecular identifiers featured in each of the TCR beta cDNA libraries. TCRdb reprocessed the PCR reads via MiXCR and lists one record per CDR3 protein. The table lists 750,000 to 900,000 distinct CDR3 sequences, just over 45% of them singletons. The antigens these receptors bind are not known. General study points: TRBV5-6, TRBV5-1 and TRBV20-1 belonged to a set of roughly five TRBV segments that were more frequent in patients than controls.

Sequenced input: blood. The receptors stem from a girl aged 5 to 17 with multiple sclerosis.

The gene calls are TRBV2 and TRBJ2-4; 8 nucleotides line up with TRBD2. Matching the DNA end better, TRBJ2-7 makes the J call doubtful. The CDR3 covers 14 residues. The V gene's germline CDR1 is SNHLY and CDR2 FYNNEI. CDR3 sequence (DNA): TGTGCCAGCGGGGAGCGGGAGTTTCTTGGCGAGCAGTACTTC. This sequence encodes CASGEREFLGEQYF.

The chain combines TRBV28 with TRBJ1-4, with 9 bases that match TRBD1. The germline gives CDR1 MDHEN, CDR2 SYDVKM. V was pared by 7 bases and J by 8 bases, with 11 bases of the junction left unmatched. The CDR3 contains 15 residues. The CDR3 nucleotides read TGTGCCAGCACCTCCGGGACAGGGTTCGGGGAAAAACTGTTTTTT. It codes for CASTSGTGFGEKLFF.

The rearrangement links TRBV20-1 to TRBJ1-2; D might be TRBD1 (6 bases). The V gene lost 2 bases and the J gene lost 5 bases, with 30 bases spanning the gap. CDR3 size: 19 residues. Germline CDR1 DFQATT, CDR2 SNEGSKA (reference sequence). In DNA, the CDR3 is TGCAGTGCTAGACCGCCACCGGGGGCAGGGAAAATTGGAAGTTATGGCTACACCTTC. Translated: CSARPPPGAGKIGSYGYTF.

This clonotype was seen once. The chain combines TRBV27 with TRBJ1-1; no clear D gene. Germline CDR1 is MNHEY and CDR2 is SMNVEV (reference sequence). CDR3 size: 12 residues. Trimming removed 7 bases at V and 0 bases at J, with 6 bases between. The CDR3 sequence is CASKTVNTEAFF. For the CDR3, the DNA is TGTGCCAGCAAAACAGTGAACACTGAAGCTTTCTTT.

This clonotype was observed a handful of times. V and J are TRBV27 and TRBJ2-1; the match to TRBD2 covers 10 bases. CDR1 is MNHEY, CDR2 SMNVEV, per germline (reference sequence). With 0 bases clipped from V and 7 bases from J, the junction kept 3 bases outside the gene matches. CDR3 length equals 15 residues. CDR3 sequence: CASSLSRTSGNEQFF. The CDR3 bases are TGTGCCAGCAGTTTATCAAGGACTAGCGGAAATGAGCAGTTCTTC.

This rearrangement joins TRBV25-1 to TRBJ1-2; no firm D call. This CDR3 comprises 14 residues. From germline, CDR1 is MGHDK and CDR2 SYGVNS. The V end was cut by 1 base, the J end by 5 bases, with 11 bases between. The CDR3 DNA follows: TGTGCCAGCAGTGAATTGGAAGCAGGTTATGGCTACACCTTC. Protein: CASSELEAGYGYTF.

Only a few counts were recorded for this clonotype. The V gene is TRBV3-1, the J gene TRBJ2-1, with 9 positions matching TRBD2. The germline gives CDR1 LGHDT, CDR2 YNNKEL (reference sequence). The CDR3 loop spans 15 amino acids. The junction had 4 bases not matched to a gene; V was cut back by 2 bases and J by 5 bases. CDR3 coding DNA: TGTGCCAGCAGCCAACTGGCGGGAGGGGACAATGAGCAGTTCTTC. This gives the protein CASSQLAGGDNEQFF.

This clonotype has a handful of counts. The chain recombines TRBV20-1 with TRBJ2-1; 8 nucleotides line up with TRBD2. CDR3 size: 15 residues. The trim removed 5 bases at V and 9 bases at J, leaving 15 bases unmatched. Germline-derived CDR1 and CDR2 are DFQATT and SNEGSKA (reference sequence). The CDR3 reads CSAAPVAGMPSEQFF. The DNA of the CDR3 is TGCAGTGCTGCCCCCGTAGCGGGAATGCCCAGTGAGCAGTTCTTC.

J is TRBJ2-3 and V is TRBV7-8, with TRBD2 as a possible D gene (5 bases). Germline CDR1 SGHVS, CDR2 FQNEAQ. This CDR3 has 15 residues. Trimming stripped 1 base from V and 7 bases from J, with 15 bases between. CDR3 bases: TGTGCCAGCAGCTTAGACCTAGCTATCGGGAATACGCAGTATTTT. It translates to CASSLDLAIGNTQYF.

The V gene is TRBV20-1, the J gene TRBJ2-7; possible D gene TRBD1, 5 bases. CDR3 size: 13 residues. V dropped 6 bases and J dropped 0 bases, with 12 bases sitting between them. CDR1 is DFQATT and CDR2 is SNEGSKA in the germline V gene (reference sequence). Here the CDR3 reads CSAQGRASYEQYF. CDR3 nucleotides: TGCAGTGCCCAAGGCAGGGCCTCCTACGAGCAGTACTTC.

This clonotype occurred a few times. The chain uses TRBV27 and TRBJ1-4, with 10 nucleotides matching TRBD1. J gave up 12 bases and V 6 bases, and 13 bases lay outside the gene matches. Per the germline V gene, CDR1 is MNHEY and CDR2 is SMNVEV (reference sequence). The length of the CDR3 is 15 residues. The CDR3 nucleotides read TGTGCCAGCAGCTCTCCGGGACAGGGGCGGTCGGAACTGTTTTTT. Its translation: CASSSPGQGRSELFF.

This clonotype has more than one count but fewer than ten. V is TRBV11-2 and J is TRBJ2-7; D is possibly TRBD2 (5 bases). The CDR3 totals 13 residues. Per germline, CDR1 SGHAT and CDR2 FQNNGV. The ends were cut back, 4 bases at V and 3 bases at J, with 10 bases in the middle. The CDR3 sequence is CASSWAGNYEQYF. The CDR3 DNA reads TGTGCCAGCAGCTGGGCGGGCAACTACGAGCAGTACTTC.

This clonotype was detected only once. J is TRBJ2-5 and V is TRBV6-5; the D call may be TRBD1 or TRBD2 (5 bases each). Germline V gene lookup returns CDR1 MNHEY and CDR2 SVGAGI. Deletions cut 6 bases from V and 4 bases from J, with 12 bases between. The length of the CDR3 is 13 residues. The CDR3 protein is CASRGTFGETQYF. CDR3 DNA sequence: TGTGCCAGCAGGGGGACGTTCGGAGAGACCCAGTACTTC.

In its sample, this clonotype was seen a few times. The chain joins TRBV28 to TRBJ2-4; D is unclear. The CDR3 runs 13 residues. V was pared by 5 bases and J by 9 bases, with 14 bases between. CDR1 MDHEN and CDR2 SYDVKM come from the germline V gene. The CDR3 bases are TGTGCCAGCAGTCCCGCCCGGTACGGCATTCAGTACTTC. Protein sequence: CASSPARYGIQYF.

This clonotype has more than one count but fewer than ten. CDR3 residues: CSASGDRGLYGYTF. The CDR3 nucleotides are TGCAGTGCTAGTGGGGACAGGGGCCTCTATGGCTACACCTTC. The rearrangement joins TRBV20-1 to TRBJ1-2; 10 nucleotides agree with TRBD1. The CDR3 is 14 amino acids. Trimming at V came to 3 bases and at J to 4 bases, leaving 5 bases not matched to a gene. Germline CDR1 and CDR2: DFQATT and SNEGSKA (reference sequence).

This clonotype has more than one count but fewer than ten. In DNA form, the CDR3 reads TGTGCCAGCAGTTCGTCAGCCCTGGCCGGCGGCTACACCTTC. As protein: CASSSSALAGGYTF. The rearrangement uses TRBV12-3 or TRBV12-4 and TRBJ1-2; no clear D. The V and J ends lost 4 bases and 8 bases respectively, with 17 bases between them. This CDR3 has 14 residues.

This clonotype was observed a single time. At one end the junction does not follow the germline gene, possibly because of a read error. The rearrangement uses TRBV12-3 or TRBV12-4 and TRBJ2-5; TRBD1 agrees at 8 bases. The CDR3 sequence is 15 residues long. CDR3 sequence reads: CASRRRQGARETQYF. In DNA, the CDR3 is TGTGCCAGCAGACGCCGCCAGGGGGCACGGGAGACCCAGTACTTT.

The chain joins TRBV18 to TRBJ2-1, with 8 bases lining up with TRBD1. With 8 bases clipped from V and 5 bases from J, the junction kept 11 bases outside the gene matches. Germline CDR1 KGHSH, CDR2 LQKENI. The CDR3 contains 15 residues. CDR3 protein: CASRIGTGGHNEQFF. CDR3 DNA sequence: TGTGCCAGCCGTATCGGGACAGGTGGCCACAATGAGCAGTTCTTC.

This chain links TRBV6-6 with TRBJ2-1, with D unclear. Per the germline V gene, CDR1 is MNHNY and CDR2 is SVGAGI (reference sequence). V lost 6 bases to trimming and J lost 6 bases, with 6 bases between them. The length of the CDR3 is 11 residues. CDR3 nucleotides: TGTGCCAGCAGAGAAATCAATGAGCAGTTCTTC. Encoded protein: CASREINEQFF.

The chain uses TRBV5-1 and TRBJ2-5; D might be TRBD2 (6 bases). The J call is doubtful: the DNA matches TRBJ2-7 better. This CDR3 is 14 amino acids long. Germline V gene data show CDR1 as SGHRS and CDR2 as YFSETQ. This CDR3 reads CASKEGPSSYEQYF. Here the CDR3 DNA reads TGCGCCAGCAAGGAGGGGCCAAGCTCCTACGAGCAGTACTTC.

This CDR3 is CASRRERPYPHNEQFF. The CDR3 DNA is TGTGCCAGCAGAAGAGAGAGGCCATACCCCCACAATGAGCAGTTCTTC. The gene calls are TRBV6-2 or TRBV6-3 and TRBJ2-1; D unclear. Trimming left V 6 bases short and J 5 bases short, with 20 bases between. This CDR3 is 16 amino acids long. The germline CDR1 and CDR2 sequences are MNHEY and SVGEGT.

This clonotype has only one observation. The chain carries TRBV9 and TRBJ1-1; no reliable D call. The length of the CDR3 is 15 residues. V was clipped by 0 bases and J by 1 base, with 10 bases between them. Germline CDR1 SGDLS, CDR2 YYNGEE. The CDR3 DNA reads TGTGCCAGCAGCGTAGGAGAGGGCGGGAACACTGAAGCTTTCTTT. Amino acid sequence: CASSVGEGGNTEAFF.

Concerning this clonotype itself: Germline and junction disagree at one end, which may indicate a read error. The chain uses TRBV15 and TRBJ2-1, with D possibly being TRBD1 (6 bases). Germline assignment: CDR1 LNHNV and CDR2 YYDKDF (reference sequence). The CDR3 sequence is 17 residues long. CDR3 amino acids: CATGRDEGVGSYNEQFF. The CDR3 DNA sequence: TGTGCCACCGGCAGAGATGAGGGGGTCGGATCCTACAATGAGCAGTTCTTC.

This clonotype was counted only a few times. The chain recombines TRBV5-1 with TRBJ1-2; a possible D gene is TRBD1 (5 bases). Germline V gene lookup returns CDR1 SGHRS and CDR2 YFSETQ. The CDR3 contains 15 residues. V was clipped by 1 base and J by 6 bases, with 16 bases between them. CDR3 residues: CASSLRGTSSDGYTF. The CDR3 nucleotides are TGCGCCAGCAGCTTGAGAGGGACTTCCTCGGATGGCTACACCTTC.

The chain uses TRBV12-3 or TRBV12-4 and TRBJ2-1; 11 nucleotides agree with TRBD1. This CDR3 has 15 residues. The ends lost 3 bases at V and 7 bases at J; junction bases unmatched: 5. CDR3 nucleotides: TGTGCCAGCAGTTTCGTGGGGACAGGGGGAAATGAGCAGTTCTTC. It translates to CASSFVGTGGNEQFF.

V and J are TRBV7-9 and TRBJ2-7; D may be TRBD2 (6 bases). CDR1 SEHNR and CDR2 FQNEAQ come from the germline V gene (reference sequence). This CDR3 is 17 amino acids long. Trimming pared 5 bases from V and 1 base from J, leaving 21 bases between. The CDR3 DNA follows: TGTGCCAGCAGCCCCCCCGACGGCGGGAATGGGTCCTACGAGCAGTACTTC. Translated: CASSPPDGGNGSYEQYF.

The V call is TRBV7-6, the J call TRBJ1-2; TRBD1 is a possible D gene (5 bases). Germline CDR1 and CDR2: SGHVS and FNYEAQ. The CDR3 length is 16 residues. Trimming removed 1 base at V and 3 bases at J, with 15 bases between. CDR3 DNA sequence: TGTGCCAGCAGCTTAGGACAGAGCCACAGAGACTATGGCTACACCTTC. Its protein is CASSLGQSHRDYGYTF. Full variable domain (outside the CDR3, taken from reference TRBV7-6 and TRBJ1-2): GAGVSQSPRYKVTKRGQDVALRCDPISGHVSLYWYRQALGQGPEFLTYFNYEAQQDKSGLPNDRFSAERPEGSISTLTIQRTEQRDSAMYRCASSLGQSHRDYGYTFGSGTRLTVV.

The V and J genes are TRBV20-1 and TRBJ2-7, with D tentatively TRBD2 (5 bases). The germline V and J ends were trimmed by 6 bases and 4 bases, with 19 bases remaining between them. Germline V lookup: CDR1 DFQATT, CDR2 SNEGSKA (reference sequence). The CDR3 is 14 amino acids. Here the CDR3 reads CSALSSDLGYEQYF. CDR3 nucleotides: TGCAGTGCCCTTAGTAGCGATTTGGGGTACGAGCAGTACTTC.

This clonotype appeared a few times. This chain links TRBV11-2 with TRBJ2-5, with D tentatively TRBD2 (6 bases). The CDR3 runs 14 residues. Germline CDR1 and CDR2: SGHAT and FQNNGV. V was clipped by 4 bases and J by 3 bases, with 12 bases between them. The CDR3 region is CASSSRELEETQYF. The CDR3 bases are TGTGCCAGCAGCTCGCGGGAATTGGAAGAGACCCAGTACTTC. The variable domain in full, completed from reference TRBV11-2 and TRBJ2-5, reads EAGVAQSPRYKIIEKRQSVAFWCNPISGHATLYWYQQILGQGPKLLIQFQNNGVVDDSQLPKDRFSAERLKGVDSTLKIQPAKLEDSAVYLCASSSRELEETQYFGPGTRLLVL.

This clonotype has a handful of counts. The chain combines TRBV5-1 with TRBJ2-1; the match to TRBD1 covers 11 bases. The germline CDR1 and CDR2 sequences are SGHRS and YFSETQ. This CDR3 comprises 16 residues. After removal of 6 bases from V and 7 bases from J, the junction contained 12 bases not matched to a gene. Here the CDR3 reads CASTTTGTGGVNEQFF. CDR3 in DNA: TGCGCCAGCACCACCACCGGGACAGGGGGTGTGAATGAGCAGTTCTTC.